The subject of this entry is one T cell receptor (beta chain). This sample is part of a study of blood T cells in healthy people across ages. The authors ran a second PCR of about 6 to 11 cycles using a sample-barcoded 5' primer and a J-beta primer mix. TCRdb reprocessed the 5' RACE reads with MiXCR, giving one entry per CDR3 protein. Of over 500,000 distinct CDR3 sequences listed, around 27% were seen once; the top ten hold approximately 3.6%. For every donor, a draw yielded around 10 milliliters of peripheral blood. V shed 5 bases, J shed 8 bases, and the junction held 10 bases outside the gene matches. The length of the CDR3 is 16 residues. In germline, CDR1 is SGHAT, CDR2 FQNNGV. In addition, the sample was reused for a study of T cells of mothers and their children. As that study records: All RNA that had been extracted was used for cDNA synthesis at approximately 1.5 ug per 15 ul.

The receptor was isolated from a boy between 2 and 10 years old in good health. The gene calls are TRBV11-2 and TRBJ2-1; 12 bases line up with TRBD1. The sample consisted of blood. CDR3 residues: CASSPGQGAVSYEQFF. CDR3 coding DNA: TGTGCCAGCAGCCCGGGACAGGGGGCCGTTTCGTATGAGCAGTTCTTC.